One T cell receptor (beta chain) is described in this entry. No antigen is known for it. A read error may account for a junction end that differs from germline. Between roughly 20 and 31 mg of unsorted bulk tissue served as the source from which RNA and DNA were co-extracted. Over 75% viable tumor cells were present in every tumor sample. This specimen belongs to a study of tumor-infiltrating lymphocytes in primary liver carcinoma. This CDR3 spans 13 amino acids. In germline, CDR1 is SGHAT, CDR2 FQDESV (reference sequence). cDNA specific to TCR beta was made from 500 ng of total RNA, with a constant-region primer employed for priming. Three nested multiplex PCR rounds of slightly modified ARM-PCR generated TCR beta libraries. Two initial PCR rounds of ten to eleven cycles each paired TRBV1-TRBV30 forward primers with a C-beta reverse primer. TCRdb re-called the multiplex PCR reads through MiXCR, storing one row per CDR3 protein. The sample gives about 35,000 distinct CDR3 sequences, roughly 74% of which show up once; 16% is in the top ten.

Study observations and caveats: The difference in top-250-clone fraction between tumors and blood was significant, favoring tumors (p = 0.039). Less overlap was seen in tumor-adjacent and tumor-blood pairs than in tumor region pairs.

The chain joins TRBV11-1 to TRBJ2-3; D unresolved. This sequence originates from a man between 35 and 55 years old with primary liver carcinoma and hepatitis B virus infection. The sequencing input was liver tumor tissue from sampling region 4. Sample subset: tumor region T4, right-lateral pole. The CDR3 loop reads CASSSIGTDTKYF. In nucleotides, the CDR3 is TGTGCTAGCAGCTCGATCGGAACAGATACGAAGTATTTT.